This TCR beta chain was retrieved from a study of metastatic and nonmetastatic thyroid tumors. Study in general: The study looked at repertoires side by side in blood and in tumor or nodule tissue from malignant and benign thyroid patients.

Concerning this clone: The antigen is undetermined.

The V end was cut by 0 bases, the J end by 0 bases, with 14 bases between. The germline V gene encodes CDR1 DFQATT and CDR2 SNEGSKA (reference sequence). The CDR3 has 17 residues. The authors' processing: The authors used CDR3 differences across clinicopathological groups to build a distant-metastasis classifier for papillary thyroid cancer. TCRdb recomputed clones from the PCR reads via MiXCR. TCRdb, not the authors, supplied the V and J calls. The sample consists of about 13,000 clones, roughly a third of them appearing once. Every patient underwent thyroid surgery untreated. Overall study results and limits: It was reportedly found that TCR beta diversity was significantly higher in malignant thyroid tumors than in benign nodules, a difference seen in both blood and tumor samples.

The sequence was obtained from a male donor with papillary thyroid cancer or a benign thyroid nodule (not recorded which). Some clones in this sample may be carry-over from other donors' samples. The chain employs TRBV20-1 and TRBJ1-4; weak D call: TRBD1 (5 bases). The sequencing sample was made of tumor tissue. The CDR3 bases are TGCAGTGCTAGAGATCAGGGCAAGAGGGCAACTAATGAAAAACTGTTTTTT. Amino acid sequence: CSARDQGKRATNEKLFF.